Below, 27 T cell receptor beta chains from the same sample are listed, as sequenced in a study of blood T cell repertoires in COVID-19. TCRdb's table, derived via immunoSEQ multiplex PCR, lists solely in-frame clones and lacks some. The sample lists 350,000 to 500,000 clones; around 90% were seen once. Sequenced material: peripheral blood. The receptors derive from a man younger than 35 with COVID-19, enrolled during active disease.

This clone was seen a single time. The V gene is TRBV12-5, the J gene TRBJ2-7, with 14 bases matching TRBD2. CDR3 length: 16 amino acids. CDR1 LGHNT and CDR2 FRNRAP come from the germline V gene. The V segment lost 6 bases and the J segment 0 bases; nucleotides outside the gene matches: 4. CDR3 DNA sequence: TGTGCTAGTGGCCTTGGGACTAGCGGGAGCTCCTACGAGCAGTACTTC. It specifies CASGLGTSGSSYEQYF.

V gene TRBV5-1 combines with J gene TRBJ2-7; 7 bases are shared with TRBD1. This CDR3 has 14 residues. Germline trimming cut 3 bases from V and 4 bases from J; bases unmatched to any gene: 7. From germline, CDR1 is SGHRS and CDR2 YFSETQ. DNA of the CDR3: TGCGCCAGCAGCTCTGACAGGGTGTGGTACGAGCAGTACTTC. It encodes CASSSDRVWYEQYF. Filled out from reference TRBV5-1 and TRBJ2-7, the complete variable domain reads KAGVTQTPRYLIKTRGQQVTLSCSPISGHRSVSWYQQTPGQGLQFLFEYFSETQRNKGNFPGRFSGRQFSNSRSEMNVSTLELGDSALYLCASSSDRVWYEQYFGPGTRLTVT.

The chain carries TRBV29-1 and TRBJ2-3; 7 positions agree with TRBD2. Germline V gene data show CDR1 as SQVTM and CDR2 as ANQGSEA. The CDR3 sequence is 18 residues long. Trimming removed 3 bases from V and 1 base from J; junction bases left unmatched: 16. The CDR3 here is CSVDGLADGDWGTDTQYF. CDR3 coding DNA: TGCAGCGTTGATGGCCTAGCGGATGGAGATTGGGGCACAGATACGCAGTATTTT.

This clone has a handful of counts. The CDR3 protein is CASSYNHVTGPFRSPLHF. CDR3 bases: TGTGCCAGCTCATATAACCATGTGACAGGCCCTTTCAGGTCACCCCTCCACTTT. The V call is TRBV18, the J call TRBJ1-6, with D tentatively TRBD1 (6 bases). The CDR3 totals 18 residues. Germline CDR1 KGHSH, CDR2 LQKENI. Trimming shortened V by 5 bases and J by 10 bases, and 27 bases separated the two germline ends. Filled out from reference TRBV18 and TRBJ1-6, the complete variable domain reads NAGVMQNPRHLVRRRGQEARLRCSPMKGHSHVYWYRQLPEEGLKFMVYLQKENIIDESGMPKERFSAEFPKEGPSILRIQQVVRGDSAAYFCASSYNHVTGPFRSPLHFGNGTRLTVT.

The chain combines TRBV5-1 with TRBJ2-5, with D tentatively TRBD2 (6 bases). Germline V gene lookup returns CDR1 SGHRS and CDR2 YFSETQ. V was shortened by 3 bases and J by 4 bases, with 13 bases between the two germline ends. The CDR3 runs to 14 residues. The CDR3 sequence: CASSWGGDGETQYF. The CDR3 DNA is TGCGCCAGCAGCTGGGGCGGGGACGGAGAGACCCAGTACTTC. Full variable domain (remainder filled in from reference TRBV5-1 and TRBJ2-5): KAGVTQTPRYLIKTRGQQVTLSCSPISGHRSVSWYQQTPGQGLQFLFEYFSETQRNKGNFPGRFSGRQFSNSRSEMNVSTLELGDSALYLCASSWGGDGETQYFGPGTRLLVL.

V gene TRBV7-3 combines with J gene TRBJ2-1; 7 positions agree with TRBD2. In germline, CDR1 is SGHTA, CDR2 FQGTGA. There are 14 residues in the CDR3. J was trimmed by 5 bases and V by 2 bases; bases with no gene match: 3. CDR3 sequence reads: CASSLAGANNEQFF. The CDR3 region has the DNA TGTGCCAGCAGCTTAGCGGGAGCCAACAATGAGCAGTTCTTC.

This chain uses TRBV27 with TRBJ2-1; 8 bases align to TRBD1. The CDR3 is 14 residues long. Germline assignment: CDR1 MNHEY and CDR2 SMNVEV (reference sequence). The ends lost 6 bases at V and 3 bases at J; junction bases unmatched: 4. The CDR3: CASRQTGGYNEQFF. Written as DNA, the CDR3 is TGTGCCAGCAGACAAACAGGGGGCTACAATGAGCAGTTCTTC.

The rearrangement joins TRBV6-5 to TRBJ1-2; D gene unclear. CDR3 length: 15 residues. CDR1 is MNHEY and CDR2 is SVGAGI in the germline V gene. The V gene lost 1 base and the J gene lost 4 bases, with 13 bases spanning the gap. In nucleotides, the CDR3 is TGTGCCAGCAGTTACTTTCGGGGAGACTCCTATGGCTACACCTTC. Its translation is CASSYFRGDSYGYTF.

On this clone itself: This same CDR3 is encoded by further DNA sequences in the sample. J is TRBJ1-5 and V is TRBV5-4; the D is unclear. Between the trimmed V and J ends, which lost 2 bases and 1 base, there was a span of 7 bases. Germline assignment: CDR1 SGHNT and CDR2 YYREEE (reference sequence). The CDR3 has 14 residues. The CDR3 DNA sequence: TGTGCCAGCAGCTTTGGAGGGAGCAATCAGCCCCAGCATTTT. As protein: CASSFGGSNQPQHF.

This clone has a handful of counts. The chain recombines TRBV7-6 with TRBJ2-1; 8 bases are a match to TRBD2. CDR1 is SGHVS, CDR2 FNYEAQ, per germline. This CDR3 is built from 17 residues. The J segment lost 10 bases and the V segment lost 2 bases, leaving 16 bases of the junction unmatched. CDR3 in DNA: TGTGCCAGCAGCTTACTCCCCCAACAGCGGGAGTTAAGGGAGCAGTTCTTC. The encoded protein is CASSLLPQQRELREQFF. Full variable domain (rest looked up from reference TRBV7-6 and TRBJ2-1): GAGVSQSPRYKVTKRGQDVALRCDPISGHVSLYWYRQALGQGPEFLTYFNYEAQQDKSGLPNDRFSAERPEGSISTLTIQRTEQRDSAMYRCASSLLPQQRELREQFFGPGTRLTVL.

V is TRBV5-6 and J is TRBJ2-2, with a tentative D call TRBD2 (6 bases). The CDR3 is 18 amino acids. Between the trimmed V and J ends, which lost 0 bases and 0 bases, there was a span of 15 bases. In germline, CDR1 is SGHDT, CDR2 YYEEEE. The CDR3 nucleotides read TGTGCCAGCAGCTTGGTCCTAGCGCTAAGCCCGAACACCGGGGAGCTGTTTTTT. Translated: CASSLVLALSPNTGELFF.

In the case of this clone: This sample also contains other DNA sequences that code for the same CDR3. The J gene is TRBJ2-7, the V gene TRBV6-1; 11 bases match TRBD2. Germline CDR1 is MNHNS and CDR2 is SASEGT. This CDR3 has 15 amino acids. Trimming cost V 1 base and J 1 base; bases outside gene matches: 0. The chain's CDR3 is CASSEGTSGSYEQYF. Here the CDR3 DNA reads TGTGCCAGCAGTGAAGGGACTAGCGGGTCCTACGAGCAGTACTTC.

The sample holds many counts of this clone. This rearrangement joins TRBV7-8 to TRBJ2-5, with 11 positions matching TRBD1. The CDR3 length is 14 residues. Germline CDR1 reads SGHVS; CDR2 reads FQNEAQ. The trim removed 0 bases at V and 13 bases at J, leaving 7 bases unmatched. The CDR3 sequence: CASSLAGTGGSSYF. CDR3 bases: TGTGCCAGCAGCTTAGCCGGGACAGGGGGTTCGTCGTACTTC.

The CDR3 region has the DNA TGTGCCACCAAGACTAGCGGGACGGACAATGAGCAGTTCTTC. It is translated as CATKTSGTDNEQFF. This chain joins TRBV10-3 and TRBJ2-1, with 11 nucleotides matching TRBD2. After removal of 10 bases from V and 5 bases from J, the junction contained 7 bases not matched to a gene. CDR3 size: 14 residues. The germline V gene encodes CDR1 ENHRY and CDR2 SYGVKD.

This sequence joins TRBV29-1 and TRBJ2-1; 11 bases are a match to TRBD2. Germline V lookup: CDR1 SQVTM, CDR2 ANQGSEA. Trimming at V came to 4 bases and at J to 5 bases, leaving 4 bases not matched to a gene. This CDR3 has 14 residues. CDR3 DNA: TGCAGCGTTGGCGCGGGACTAGCGGACAATGAGCAGTTCTTC. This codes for CSVGAGLADNEQFF.

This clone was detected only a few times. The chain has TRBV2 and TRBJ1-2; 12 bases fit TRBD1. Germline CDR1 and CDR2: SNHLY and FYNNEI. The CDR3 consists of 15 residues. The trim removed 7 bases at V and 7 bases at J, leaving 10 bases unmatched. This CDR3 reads CASKAVGQGASGYTF. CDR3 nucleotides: TGTGCCAGCAAGGCAGTGGGACAGGGGGCTTCTGGCTACACCTTC.

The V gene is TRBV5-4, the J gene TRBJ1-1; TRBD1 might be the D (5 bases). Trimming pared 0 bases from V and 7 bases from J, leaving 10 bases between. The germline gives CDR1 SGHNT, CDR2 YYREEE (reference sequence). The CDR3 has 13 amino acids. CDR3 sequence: CASSLEGGGEAFF. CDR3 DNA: TGTGCCAGCAGCTTGGAGGGCGGGGGTGAAGCTTTCTTT. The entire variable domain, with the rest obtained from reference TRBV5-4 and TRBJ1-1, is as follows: ETGVTQSPTHLIKTRGQQVTLRCSSQSGHNTVSWYQQALGQGPQFIFQYYREEENGRGNFPPRFSGLQFPNYSSELNVNALELDDSALYLCASSLEGGGEAFFGQGTRLTVV.

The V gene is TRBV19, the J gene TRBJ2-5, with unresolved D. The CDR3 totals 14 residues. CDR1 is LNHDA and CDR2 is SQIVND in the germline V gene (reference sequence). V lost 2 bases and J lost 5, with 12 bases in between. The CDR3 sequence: CASSINGWRETQYF. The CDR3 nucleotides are TGTGCCAGTAGTATAAATGGCTGGCGGGAGACCCAGTACTTC.

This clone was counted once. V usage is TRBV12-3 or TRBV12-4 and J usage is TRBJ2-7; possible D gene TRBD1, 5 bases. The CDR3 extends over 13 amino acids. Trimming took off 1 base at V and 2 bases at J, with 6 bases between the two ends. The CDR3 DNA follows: TGTGCCAGCAGTTTAGGCAGGGCCTACGAGCAGTACTTC. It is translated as CASSLGRAYEQYF.

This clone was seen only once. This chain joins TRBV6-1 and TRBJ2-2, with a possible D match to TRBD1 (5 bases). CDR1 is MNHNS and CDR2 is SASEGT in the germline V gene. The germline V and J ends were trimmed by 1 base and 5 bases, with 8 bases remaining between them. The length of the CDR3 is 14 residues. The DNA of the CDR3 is TGTGCCAGCAGTGAAGGGCCAGGGACCGGGGAGCTGTTTTTT. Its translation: CASSEGPGTGELFF.

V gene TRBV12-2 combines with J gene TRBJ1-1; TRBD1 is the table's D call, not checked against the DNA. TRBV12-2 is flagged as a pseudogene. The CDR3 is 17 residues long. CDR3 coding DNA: TGTGCAAGTCGCTTAGGTGGAGAGACAGGTTTCAACACTGAAGCTTTCTTT. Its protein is CASRLGGETGFNTEAFF.

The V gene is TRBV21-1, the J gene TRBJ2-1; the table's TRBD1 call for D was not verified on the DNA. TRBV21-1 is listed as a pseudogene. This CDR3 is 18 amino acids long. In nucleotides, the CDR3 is TGTGCCAGCAGCCACGGAACAGGGGTCAGTAGCTCCTACAATGAGCAGTTCTTC. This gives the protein CASSHGTGVSSSYNEQFF.

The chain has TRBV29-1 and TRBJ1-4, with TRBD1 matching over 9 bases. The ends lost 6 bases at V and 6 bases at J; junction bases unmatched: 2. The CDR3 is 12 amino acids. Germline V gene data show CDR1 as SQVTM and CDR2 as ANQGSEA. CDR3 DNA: TGCAGCGTGGGGACAGGGTATGAAAAACTGTTTTTT. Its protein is CSVGTGYEKLFF.

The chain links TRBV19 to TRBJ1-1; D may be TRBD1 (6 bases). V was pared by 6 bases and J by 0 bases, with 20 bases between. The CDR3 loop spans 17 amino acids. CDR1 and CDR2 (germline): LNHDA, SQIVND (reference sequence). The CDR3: CASSLPRQARMNTEAFF. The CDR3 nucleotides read TGTGCCAGTAGCCTTCCCCGACAGGCACGGATGAACACTGAAGCTTTCTTT.

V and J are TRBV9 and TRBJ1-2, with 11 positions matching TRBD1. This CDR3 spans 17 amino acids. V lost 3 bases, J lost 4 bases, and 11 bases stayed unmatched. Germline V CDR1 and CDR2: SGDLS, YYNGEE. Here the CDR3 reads CASSAHPDRGRFYGYTF. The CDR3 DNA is TGTGCCAGCAGCGCACATCCGGACAGGGGGCGGTTCTATGGCTACACCTTC.

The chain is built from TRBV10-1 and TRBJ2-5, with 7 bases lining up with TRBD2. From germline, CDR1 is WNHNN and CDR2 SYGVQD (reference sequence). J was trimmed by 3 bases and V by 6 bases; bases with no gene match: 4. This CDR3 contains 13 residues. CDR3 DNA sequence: TGCGCCAGCAGCCCCGGACTAGAAGAGACCCAGTACTTC. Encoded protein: CASSPGLEETQYF.

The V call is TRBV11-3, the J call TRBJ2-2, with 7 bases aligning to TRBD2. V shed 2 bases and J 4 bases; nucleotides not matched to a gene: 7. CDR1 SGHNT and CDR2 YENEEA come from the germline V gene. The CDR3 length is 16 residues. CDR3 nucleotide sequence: TGTGCCAGCAGCTTACGGGCGGGAGCGGTCACCGGGGAGCTGTTTTTT. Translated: CASSLRAGAVTGELFF.